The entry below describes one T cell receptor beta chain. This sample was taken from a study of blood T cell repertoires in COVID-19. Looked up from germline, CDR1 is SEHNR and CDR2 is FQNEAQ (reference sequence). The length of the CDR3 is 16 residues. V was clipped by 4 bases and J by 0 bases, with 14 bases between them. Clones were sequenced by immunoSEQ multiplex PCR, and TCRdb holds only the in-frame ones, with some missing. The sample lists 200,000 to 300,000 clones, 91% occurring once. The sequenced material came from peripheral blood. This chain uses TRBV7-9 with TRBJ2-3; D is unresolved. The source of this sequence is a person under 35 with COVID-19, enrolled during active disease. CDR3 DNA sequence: TGTGCCAGCAGCTCAACCAGTACAGCTAGCACAGATACGCAGTATTTT. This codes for CASSSTSTASTDTQYF.